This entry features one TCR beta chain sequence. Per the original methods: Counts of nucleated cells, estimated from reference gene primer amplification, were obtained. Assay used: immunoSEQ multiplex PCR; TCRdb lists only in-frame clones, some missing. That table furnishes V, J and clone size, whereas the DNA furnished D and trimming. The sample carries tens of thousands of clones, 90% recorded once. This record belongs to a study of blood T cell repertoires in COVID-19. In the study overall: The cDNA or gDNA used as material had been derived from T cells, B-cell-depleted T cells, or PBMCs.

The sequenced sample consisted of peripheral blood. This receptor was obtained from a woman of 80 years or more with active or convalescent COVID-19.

The CDR3 nucleotides read TGTGCCAGCAGCTCCCCCCGGCGAACAGGTTATGGCTACACCTTC. Residues: CASSSPRRTGYGYTF. V is TRBV28 and J is TRBJ1-2, with TRBD1 as a possible D gene (5 bases). Trimming shortened V by 6 bases and J by 5 bases, and 19 bases separated the two germline ends. The CDR3 extends over 15 amino acids. The germline V gene encodes CDR1 MDHEN and CDR2 SYDVKM.